This T cell receptor beta chain originates from a study of T cell repertoires in cytomegalovirus infection. Across the whole study: Selection of CMV epitopes for the study included recently identified HLA-C-restricted and well-studied HLA-B-restricted ones. It was the public TCR beta signatures that indicated both CMV infection and matching HLA type. Findings and caveats of the study: The study found HLA-C-restricted CMV-specific TCR beta clonotypes dominating the ex vivo response. Cumulated frequencies of public TCR beta families served to identify carriers of CMV plus the relevant HLA.

This clonotype was observed at least ten times. Its antigen is still unknown. TCRdb re-derived calls from the reads in MiXCR, one entry per CDR3 protein. This table holds about 330,000 distinct CDR3 sequences, nearly 35% found once. V lost 7 bases, J lost 5 bases, and 24 bases lay in between. This CDR3 is built from 17 residues. Per the germline V gene, CDR1 is SGHAT and CDR2 is FQDESV (reference sequence). This rearrangement joins TRBV11-1 to TRBJ2-1, with TRBD2 as a possible D gene (6 bases). The sample in question was cultured PBMCs, obtained from culture after CMV antigen stimulation. The clonotype comes from a human donor in good health (CMV status not recorded). Some clones in this sample may be carry-over from other donors' samples. CDR3 DNA: TGTGCCAGCACCCAACTAGCCAGACCTAACCCGAACAATGAGCAGTTCTTC. It is translated as CASTQLARPNPNNEQFF.